The T cell receptor beta chain described here comes from a study of metastatic and nonmetastatic thyroid tumors. Study overall: Comparison of repertoires was carried out across blood and tumor or nodule tissue from malignant and benign thyroid patients.

Findings and limits, study-wide: Relative to benign nodules, malignant thyroid tumors were reportedly characterized by significantly elevated TCR beta diversity in blood and tumor.

Germline assignment: CDR1 MNHNS and CDR2 SASEGT. The CDR3 length is 15 residues. This clone was detected a few times. Its cognate antigen is unknown. The junction departs from germline at one end; a sequencing error may be responsible. Source study methods: A classifier for distant metastasis in papillary thyroid cancer was constructed using CDR3 differences observed across clinicopathological groups. TCRdb re-analyzed the PCR reads using MiXCR. TCRdb's processing, not the authors', yielded these V and J calls. Seen here are approximately 35,000 clones, roughly 19% observed once, and the top ten hold over 10%. Thyroid surgery was preceded by no treatment in any patient.

The TCR comes from a male donor with papillary thyroid cancer or a benign thyroid nodule (not recorded which). Some clones in this sample may be carry-over from other donors' samples. Sequencing input: blood. The chain joins TRBV6-1 to TRBJ1-2, with TRBD1 as a possible D gene (6 bases). CDR3 bases: TGTGCCAGCATTCGCTCATCCCAGGGGAACTATGGCTATACCTTC. It encodes CASIRSSQGNYGYTF.